A single sample is the source of the 23 T cell receptor beta chains below, sequenced in a study of glioma-infiltrating T cells after dendritic cell vaccination. Time point indicated: after dendritic cell vaccination, including at tumor progression/relapse. This table comes from immunoSEQ multiplex PCR, and its TCRdb copy is limited to in-frame clones, with some not included. The sample has 99,000 or so clones; almost 90% are singletons. Material: blood, obtained after dendritic cell vaccination. Every receptor here comes from a human donor with glioblastoma.

The V call is TRBV12-5, the J call TRBJ2-5; tentative D call: TRBD1 (7 bases). From germline, CDR1 is LGHNT and CDR2 FRNRAP. The length of the CDR3 is 15 residues. Trimming removed 6 bases at V and 4 bases at J, with 18 bases between. CDR3 loop: CASGNQGGLGETQYF. The CDR3 nucleotides read TGTGCTAGTGGAAATCAGGGGGGTCTGGGAGAGACCCAGTACTTC.

V is TRBV29-1 and J is TRBJ1-1; D unclear. This CDR3 spans 12 amino acids. The germline CDR1 and CDR2 sequences are SQVTM and ANQGSEA. Trimming removed 3 bases from V and 11 bases from J, with 16 bases in between. The CDR3 is CSVEVGSGVAFF. The DNA for the CDR3 is TGCAGCGTTGAGGTTGGCAGCGGCGTGGCTTTCTTT. The whole variable domain, filled in from reference TRBV29-1 and TRBJ1-1, reads SAVISQKPSRDICQRGTSLTIQCQVDSQVTMMFWYRQQPGQSLTLIATANQGSEATYESGFVIDKFPISRPNLTFSTLTVSNMSPEDSSIYLCSVEVGSGVAFFGQGTRLTVV.

The chain is built from TRBV13 and TRBJ2-1; 7 bases align to TRBD1. CDR1 and CDR2 (germline): PRHDT, FYEKMQ (reference sequence). The CDR3 is 13 residues long. With V trimmed by 3 bases and J by 10 bases, 6 bases remained unmatched. CDR3 protein: CASSLGPGQEQFF. The CDR3 nucleotides are TGTGCCAGCAGCTTGGGTCCGGGACAGGAGCAGTTCTTC.

Remarks on this clone: The same CDR3 is also encoded by other DNA sequences in this sample. The V and J genes are TRBV6-1 and TRBJ1-6, with D unresolved. The CDR3 covers 14 residues. The germline V gene has CDR1 MNHNS and CDR2 SASEGT. V lost 0 bases, J lost 7 bases, and 7 bases lay in between. CDR3 nucleotides: TGTGCCAGCAGTGAAGCAGGAGCAAATTCACCCCTCCACTTT. It codes for CASSEAGANSPLHF.

The chain employs TRBV5-1 and TRBJ2-7; D not resolved. The V end lost 0 bases, the J end lost 0 bases, and 7 bases lay between the germline ends. Germline V gene sequence: CDR1 SGHRS, CDR2 YFSETQ. The length of the CDR3 is 14 residues. This CDR3 is CASSLGHSSYEQYF. The CDR3 DNA reads TGCGCCAGCAGCTTGGGCCACTCCTCCTACGAGCAGTACTTC.

This chain links TRBV29-1 with TRBJ1-1; D perhaps matches TRBD1 (5 bases). CDR1 SQVTM and CDR2 ANQGSEA come from the germline V gene. This CDR3 has 13 residues. V was shortened by 4 bases and J by 1 base, with 10 bases between the two germline ends. The DNA of the CDR3 is TGCAGCGTTGCCAGGGCGGAGAACACTGAAGCTTTCTTT. Protein sequence: CSVARAENTEAFF.

The chain links TRBV6-5 to TRBJ2-7; D perhaps matches TRBD2 (5 bases). V shed 6 bases and J shed 0 bases, with 15 bases lying between them. The CDR3 contains 15 residues. Germline CDR1 and CDR2: MNHEY and SVGAGI. CDR3: CASRKGDASSYEQYF. For the CDR3, the DNA is TGTGCCAGCAGGAAGGGAGACGCTAGCTCCTACGAGCAGTACTTC.

The chain couples TRBV4-1 to TRBJ2-5, with TRBD1 matching 9 bases. J lost 0 bases, V lost 1 base, and 3 bases had no gene match. The CDR3 has 16 amino acids. Germline CDR1 is MGHRA and CDR2 is YSYEKL. As DNA, the CDR3 is TGCGCCAGCAGCCAAGTTGGACAGGGGAACCAAGAGACCCAGTACTTC. This sequence encodes CASSQVGQGNQETQYF.

J is TRBJ2-3 and V is TRBV19; no definite D call. The germline V gene encodes CDR1 LNHDA and CDR2 SQIVND (reference sequence). Trimming removed 5 bases at V and 9 bases at J, with 9 bases between. This CDR3 is 11 amino acids long. In DNA, the CDR3 is TGTGCCAGTAGTGACCGCGGAACGCAGTATTTT. Translated, it gives CASSDRGTQYF.

The chain carries TRBV19 and TRBJ2-1; 10 nucleotides line up with TRBD2. The CDR3 has 15 residues. CDR1 is LNHDA, CDR2 SQIVND, per germline (reference sequence). With V trimmed by 5 bases and J by 7 bases, 8 bases remained unmatched. The CDR3: CASSFGTSETNEQFF. Here the CDR3 DNA reads TGTGCCAGTAGTTTCGGGACTAGCGAAACGAATGAGCAGTTCTTC.

The chain joins TRBV27 to TRBJ1-6; 7 bases agree with TRBD1. With 3 bases clipped from V and 3 bases from J, the junction kept 5 bases outside the gene matches. The germline V gene has CDR1 MNHEY and CDR2 SMNVEV (reference sequence). CDR3 length: 16 amino acids. This CDR3 is CASSFQRDSYNSPLHF. The CDR3 DNA reads as TGTGCCAGCAGTTTTCAAAGGGACAGCTATAATTCACCCCTCCACTTT.

The gene calls are TRBV7-2 and TRBJ1-5, with a possible D match to TRBD1 (6 bases). CDR1 is SGHTA, CDR2 FQGNSA, per germline. This CDR3 contains 16 residues. Trimming stripped 6 bases from V and 0 bases from J, with 15 bases between. The chain's CDR3 is CASRGGLQNSNQPQHF. The DNA for the CDR3 is TGTGCCAGCAGGGGGGGGCTACAAAATAGCAATCAGCCCCAGCATTTT.

The chain carries TRBV9 and TRBJ1-6; a weak D match, TRBD1 (6 bases). The CDR3 sequence is 17 residues long. Germline CDR1 reads SGDLS; CDR2 reads YYNGEE. The ends were cut back, 6 bases at V and 5 bases at J, with 21 bases in the middle. The CDR3 DNA reads as TGTGCCAGCAACCTTAGCGGGGGGCCGTCAGATAATTCACCCCTCCACTTT. It translates to CASNLSGGPSDNSPLHF.

J is TRBJ1-1 and V is TRBV27; D possibly corresponds to TRBD1 (6 bases). The CDR3 sequence is 14 residues long. Germline CDR1 MNHEY, CDR2 SMNVEV (reference sequence). V was shortened by 7 bases and J by 1 base, with 13 bases between the two germline ends. The CDR3 DNA is TGTGCCAGCAAAATGACAGGTCAGAACACTGAAGCTTTCTTT. This gives the protein CASKMTGQNTEAFF.

This chain uses TRBV11-2 with TRBJ2-3; D call uncertain. From germline, CDR1 is SGHAT and CDR2 FQNNGV. V was cut by 4 bases and J by 4 bases, with 9 bases left in between. There are 13 residues in the CDR3. CDR3 region: CASSSGFADTQYF. CDR3 DNA: TGTGCCAGCAGCTCCGGGTTCGCAGATACGCAGTATTTT.

The V call is TRBV5-4, the J call TRBJ2-5, with D unresolved. V shed 0 bases and J shed 3 bases, with 9 bases lying between them. The CDR3 runs to 14 residues. Germline CDR1 is SGHNT and CDR2 is YYREEE (reference sequence). The CDR3 DNA follows: TGTGCCAGCAGCTTGGCCGAACTGAAAGAGACCCAGTACTTC. Amino acids: CASSLAELKETQYF.

In this sample, this clone turned up once. The chain recombines TRBV9 with TRBJ1-6, with TRBD1 identical over 8 bases. The germline CDR1 and CDR2 sequences are SGDLS and YYNGEE. V shed 0 bases and J 7 bases; nucleotides not matched to a gene: 0. CDR3 length: 14 residues. CDR3 sequence: CASSVGTGNSPLHF. DNA for the CDR3: TGTGCCAGCAGCGTAGGGACAGGGAATTCACCCCTCCACTTT.

The rearrangement uses TRBV12-5 and TRBJ2-3; 13 bases align to TRBD2. CDR3 length equals 18 residues. Germline lookup yields CDR1 LGHNT and CDR2 FRNRAP. Unmatched junction bases numbered 8, after V lost 4 bases and J lost 1 base. This chain's CDR3 is CASGSRTSGSGGTDTQYF. The CDR3 DNA follows: TGTGCTAGTGGTTCTCGGACTAGCGGGAGCGGGGGCACAGATACGCAGTATTTT.

The chain is built from TRBV2 and TRBJ2-7; 7 bases fit TRBD1. The junction had 11 bases not matched to a gene; V was cut back by 7 bases and J by 5 bases. Germline V gene data show CDR1 as SNHLY and CDR2 as FYNNEI. This CDR3 contains 14 residues. In DNA form, the CDR3 reads TGTGCCAGCACGCATGAAGCAGGGGGAAACGAGCAGTACTTC. Its protein product is CASTHEAGGNEQYF.

The CDR3 nucleotides are TGCAGCGCTGCGGACAGGGGAAGGGCAGATACGCAGTATTTT. As protein: CSAADRGRADTQYF. V usage is TRBV29-1 and J usage is TRBJ2-3, with 9 bases fitting TRBD1. The J segment lost 4 bases and the V segment lost 7 bases, leaving 9 bases of the junction unmatched. The CDR3 is 14 residues long. Germline V gene lookup returns CDR1 SQVTM and CDR2 ANQGSEA.

Note on this clone: Other DNA sequences from this sample encode an identical CDR3 as well. The gene calls are TRBV2 and TRBJ1-6; D gene unclear. V lost 6 bases, J lost 0 bases, and 3 bases lay in between. The CDR3 contains 13 residues. Germline CDR1 SNHLY, CDR2 FYNNEI. The CDR3 loop is CASSSSYNSPLHF. The CDR3 region has the DNA TGTGCCAGCAGCAGCTCCTATAATTCACCCCTCCACTTT.

This clone was seen just once. The V and J genes are TRBV29-1 and TRBJ1-4; TRBD1 aligns across 7 bases. Germline V gene data show CDR1 as SQVTM and CDR2 as ANQGSEA. Trimming took 6 bases from V and 5 from J; bases not matched to a gene: 3. The length of the CDR3 is 12 residues. The CDR3 nucleotides are TGCAGCGTACGACAGGGAAATGAAAAACTGTTTTTT. Its translation: CSVRQGNEKLFF.

The chain has TRBV9 and TRBJ2-1; tentatively, D is TRBD1 (5 bases). CDR3 length: 15 residues. Germline V gives CDR1 SGDLS, CDR2 YYNGEE. The V end was cut by 0 bases, the J end by 7 bases, with 14 bases between. The CDR3 region is CASSVGTTGENEQFF. The CDR3 nucleotides read TGTGCCAGCAGCGTAGGGACAACTGGGGAAAATGAGCAGTTCTTC.